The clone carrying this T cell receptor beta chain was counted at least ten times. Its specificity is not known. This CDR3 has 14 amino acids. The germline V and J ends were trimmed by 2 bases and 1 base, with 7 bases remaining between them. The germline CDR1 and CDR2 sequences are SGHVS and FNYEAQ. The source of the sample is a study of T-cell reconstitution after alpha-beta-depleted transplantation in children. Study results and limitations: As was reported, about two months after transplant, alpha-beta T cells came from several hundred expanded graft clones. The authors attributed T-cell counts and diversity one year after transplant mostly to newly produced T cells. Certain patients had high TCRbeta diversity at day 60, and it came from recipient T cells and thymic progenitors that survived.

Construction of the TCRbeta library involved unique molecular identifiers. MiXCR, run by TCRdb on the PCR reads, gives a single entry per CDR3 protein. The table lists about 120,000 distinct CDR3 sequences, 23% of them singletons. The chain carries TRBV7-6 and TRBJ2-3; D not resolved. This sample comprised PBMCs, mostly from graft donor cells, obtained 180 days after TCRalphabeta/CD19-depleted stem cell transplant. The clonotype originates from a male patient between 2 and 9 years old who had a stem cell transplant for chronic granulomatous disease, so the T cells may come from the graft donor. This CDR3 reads CASSLIGGTDTQYF. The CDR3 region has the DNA TGTGCCAGCAGCTTAATTGGTGGCACAGATACGCAGTATTTT.